This is a list of T cell receptor beta chains from one sample in a study of OX40 agonist ivuxolimab in advanced cancers. TCRdb's copy holds only in-frame clones and misses some; the assay was immunoSEQ multiplex PCR. The sample includes 82,000 or so clones, roughly 90% of them seen just once. Sequenced here: CD4+ or CD8+ T cells sorted from blood, sampled in a trial of the OX40 agonist ivuxolimab. The origin of the receptors is an adult with an advanced solid tumor such as melanoma, head and neck, liver or kidney cancer. Each CDR3 is given with its conserved first and last residue. A D gene is named only where the DNA matches it firmly. The listing skips clone size in some rows; elsewhere it reads once, few, many or a size class.

TRBV27	TRBJ2-3	.	.	CASSDFEGPSDTQYF	TGTGCCAGCAGTGATTTTGAGGGTCCCTCAGATACGCAGTATTTT
TRBV11-3	TRBJ2-5	.	TRBD1	CASSADRVVETQYF	TGTGCCAGCAGCGCGGACAGGGTGGTCGAGACCCAGTACTTC
TRBV6-1	TRBJ2-5	.	.	CASSEGSGQETQYF	TGTGCCAGCAGTGAAGGATCGGGCCAAGAGACCCAGTACTTC
TRBV4-1	TRBJ2-3	.	.	CASSQEITWADTQYF	TGCGCCAGCAGCCAAGAGATTACCTGGGCAGATACGCAGTATTTT
TRBV5-1	TRBJ2-7	.	.	CASSPYPPTLKPGERYEQYF	TGCGCCAGCAGCCCCTACCCTCCGACTCTGAAACCAGGGGAGCGTTACGAGCAGTACTTC
TRBV6-5	TRBJ1-5	few	.	CASSPRESNQPQHF	TGTGCCAGCAGTCCCAGGGAGAGCAATCAGCCCCAGCATTTT
TRBV6-1	TRBJ2-5	.	TRBD2	CASSDTGLAELKYF	TGTGCCAGCAGTGACACGGGACTAGCGGAATTAAAGTACTTC
TRBV5-4	TRBJ1-1	.	.	CASSGWATEAFF	TGTGCCAGCAGCGGGTGGGCCACTGAAGCTTTCTTT
TRBV11-1	TRBJ2-7	.	.	CASTKGAGEQYF	TGTGCCAGCACCAAAGGGGCGGGGGAGCAGTACTTC
TRBV5-1	TRBJ2-3	.	TRBD2	CASSLGAGGADTQYF	TGCGCCAGCAGCTTGGGCGCGGGGGGGGCCGATACGCAGTATTTT
TRBV30	TRBJ1-2	.	.	CAWGYSDGYTF	TGTGCCTGGGGGTACAGTGATGGCTACACCTTC
TRBV29-1	TRBJ1-1	.	.	CSTRGRVNTEAFF	TGCAGCACCCGAGGTAGGGTGAACACTGAAGCTTTCTTT
TRBV2	TRBJ1-5	medium-sized	.	CASSVGNQNQPQHF	TGTGCCAGCAGTGTAGGTAACCAGAATCAGCCCCAGCATTTT
TRBV19	TRBJ2-1	.	TRBD2	CASSIRAGSSYNEQFF	TGTGCCAGTAGTATTAGAGCGGGGAGCTCCTACAATGAGCAGTTCTTC
TRBV9	TRBJ1-6	.	.	CASTGGSGGNSPLHF	TGTGCCAGCACCGGGGGGTCTGGGGGGAACTCACCCCTCCACTTT
TRBV9	TRBJ2-1	.	TRBD2	CASSLRTSGGNNEQFF	TGTGCCAGCAGCTTACGGACTAGCGGGGGGAACAATGAGCAGTTCTTC
TRBV19	TRBJ1-5	once	TRBD1	CASTPDRAQPQHF	TGTGCCAGTACCCCGGACAGGGCTCAGCCCCAGCATTTT
TRBV5-1	TRBJ2-1	.	TRBD2	CASSTGTSGRAKGEQFF	TGCGCCAGCAGCACAGGGACTAGCGGGAGGGCCAAGGGTGAGCAGTTCTTC
TRBV21-1	TRBJ2-7	.	.	CASNRGVEQYF	TGTGCCAGCAACAGGGGAGTCGAGCAGTACTTC
TRBV7-9	TRBJ2-5	.	TRBD1	CASSLGQGSETQYF	TGTGCCAGCAGCCTGGGACAGGGGTCGGAGACCCAGTACTTC
TRBV13	TRBJ1-3	.	.	CASSLRGGAGNTIYF	TGTGCCAGCAGCTTACGGGGAGGGGCCGGAAACACCATATATTTT
TRBV5-6	TRBJ2-5	.	TRBD2	CASSLLAGASETQYF	TGTGCCAGCAGCTTACTAGCGGGGGCCTCAGAGACCCAGTACTTC
TRBV19	TRBJ2-3	.	.	CASSISGSTDTQYF	TGTGCCAGTAGTATAAGCGGGAGCACAGATACGCAGTATTTT
TRBV11-2	TRBJ1-5	.	.	CASSLGDGQPQHF	TGTGCCAGCAGCTTGGGGGATGGACAGCCCCAGCATTTT
TRBV18	TRBJ1-5	few	.	CASSPEGMNQPQHF	TGTGCCAGCTCACCAGAGGGAATGAATCAGCCCCAGCATTTT
TRBV6-1	TRBJ2-7	.	TRBD1	CASRKQGAPNEQYF	TGTGCCAGCAGAAAACAGGGGGCTCCGAACGAGCAGTACTTC
TRBV5-1	TRBJ2-1	.	TRBD2	CASSLTSGGYNEQFF	TGCGCCAGCAGCCTGACTAGCGGGGGTTACAATGAGCAGTTCTTC
TRBV4-2	TRBJ2-5	.	TRBD2	CASSQVSVRTSAETQYF	TGTGCCAGCAGCCAAGTTTCAGTACGGACTAGCGCCGAGACCCAGTACTTC
TRBV5-4	TRBJ2-5	.	.	CASSFRGMAETQYF	TGTGCCAGCAGCTTCCGGGGTATGGCAGAGACCCAGTACTTC
TRBV7-9	TRBJ2-7	medium-sized	.	CASGTETYEQYF	TGTGCCAGCGGTACAGAGACCTACGAGCAGTACTTC
TRBV6-1	TRBJ1-2	.	TRBD1	CASSAKGQGASVYGYTF	TGTGCCAGCAGTGCAAAGGGACAGGGTGCGTCCGTCTATGGCTACACCTTC
TRBV11-3	TRBJ2-5	.	TRBD2	CASSLSGLAPQETQYF	TGTGCCAGCAGCTTATCTGGACTAGCGCCTCAAGAGACCCAGTACTTC
TRBV6-6	TRBJ2-7	.	TRBD2	CASSYGGRATEQYF	TGTGCCAGCAGTTACGGCGGGAGGGCCACCGAGCAGTACTTC
TRBV4-2	TRBJ2-2	.	.	CASSPDEGPNSELFF	TGTGCCAGCAGCCCCGATGAGGGGCCGAACAGCGAGCTGTTTTTT
TRBV7-9	TRBJ2-3	once	TRBD2	CASSPGTSGTDTQYF	TGTGCCAGCAGCCCCGGGACTAGCGGGACAGATACGCAGTATTTT
TRBV9	TRBJ2-5	.	.	CASSVALQQTQYF	TGTGCCAGCAGCGTAGCGTTACAACAGACCCAGTACTTC
TRBV7-9	TRBJ2-3	.	.	CASSPRTFLGTDTQYF	TGTGCCAGCAGCCCGCGGACTTTCTTAGGAACAGATACGCAGTATTTT
TRBV6-5	TRBJ2-3	.	.	CASSSRGRTQYF	TGTGCCAGCAGTTCCAGGGGAAGGACGCAGTATTTT
TRBV27	TRBJ1-2	.	TRBD1	CASSPGQVQLGYTF	TGTGCCAGCAGTCCTGGACAGGTCCAACTTGGCTACACCTTC
TRBV21-1	TRBJ1-1	once	.	CASTPTGFSSNTEAFF	TGTGCCAGCACCCCGACAGGGTTCTCCTCGAACACTGAAGCTTTCTTT
TRBV7-7	TRBJ2-5	.	TRBD1	CASSLGDRGLGETQYF	TGTGCTAGCAGCTTAGGCGACAGGGGGCTAGGAGAGACCCAGTACTTC
TRBV19	TRBJ2-7	.	.	CASSRGIPPYEQYF	TGTGCCAGTAGTAGAGGGATTCCACCCTACGAGCAGTACTTC
TRBV19	TRBJ1-5	.	.	CASSMEGVQPQHF	TGTGCCAGTAGTATGGAAGGGGTTCAGCCCCAGCATTTT
TRBV5-6	TRBJ1-1	.	TRBD1	CASRQGQALDEAFF	TGTGCCAGCAGACAGGGACAGGCCCTCGATGAAGCTTTCTTT
TRBV2	TRBJ2-3	.	TRBD2	CASSWSSGGSDTQYF	TGTGCCAGCAGTTGGAGTAGCGGGGGGTCAGATACGCAGTATTTT
TRBV7-9	TRBJ2-2	.	.	CASSLEEHTNTGELFF	TGTGCCAGCAGCTTAGAGGAACATACGAACACCGGGGAGCTGTTTTTT
TRBV6-1	TRBJ1-2	.	.	CASSRQVSGYTF	TGTGCCAGCAGTAGACAGGTTTCCGGCTACACCTTC
TRBV2	TRBJ2-1	.	.	CATNTGTGNEQFF	TGTGCCACAAATACCGGGACCGGCAATGAGCAGTTCTTC
TRBV6-5	TRBJ1-1	once	.	CASSSPETDTEAFF	TGTGCCAGCAGTTCACCCGAAACGGACACTGAAGCTTTCTTT
TRBV27	TRBJ2-3	.	TRBD2	CASSLSGGADTQYF	TGTGCCAGCAGTTTATCGGGAGGGGCAGATACGCAGTATTTT
TRBV6-1	TRBJ2-2	few	TRBD2	CASSVTSGGINTGELFF	TGTGCCAGCAGTGTGACTAGCGGGGGGATAAACACCGGGGAGCTGTTTTTT
TRBV28	TRBJ2-1	.	.	CASSLLDREGHEQFF	TGTGCCAGCAGTTTGTTGGACAGGGAGGGCCATGAGCAGTTCTTC
TRBV30	TRBJ1-1	.	.	CAWTARLQAFF	TGTGCCTGGACCGCCCGACTGCAAGCTTTCTTT
TRBV7-9	TRBJ1-1	.	.	CASSLTGTEAFF	TGTGCCAGCAGCTTAACGGGGACTGAAGCTTTCTTT
TRBV5-1	TRBJ1-1	.	.	CASGLTGTGNTEAFF	TGCGCCAGCGGCTTGACCGGGACGGGGAACACTGAAGCTTTCTTT
TRBV10-1	TRBJ2-1	.	TRBD2	CASSYSGGAMDEQFF	TGCGCCAGCAGTTATAGCGGGGGGGCGATGGATGAGCAGTTCTTC
TRBV2	TRBJ1-1	.	TRBD1	CASSAGQWNTEAFF	TGTGCCAGCAGTGCGGGACAGTGGAACACTGAAGCTTTCTTT
TRBV27	TRBJ1-5	.	.	CASSSFYSNQPQHF	TGTGCCAGCAGTTCCTTTTATAGCAATCAGCCCCAGCATTTT
TRBV10-3	TRBJ1-1	.	.	CAITGTLNTEAFF	TGTGCCATCACCGGGACCCTGAACACTGAAGCTTTCTTT
TRBV4-1	TRBJ2-7	.	.	CASSQTSPPYEQYF	TGCGCCAGCAGCCAGACTAGTCCGCCCTACGAGCAGTACTTC